Detailed here is one T cell receptor beta chain. This sample was included in a study of blood T cell repertoires in COVID-19. Sequencing was performed with immunoSEQ multiplex PCR; in TCRdb, only in-frame clones are kept and a portion is missing. This table holds 200,000 to 300,000 clones, over 90% found once. Germline V gene data show CDR1 as ENHRY and CDR2 as SYGVKD. The CDR3 sequence is 12 residues long. What was sequenced was peripheral blood. The gene calls are TRBV10-3 and TRBJ2-2, with D hard to call. The receptor comes from a man aged 25-45 years with COVID-19, enrolled during active disease. In nucleotides, the CDR3 is TGTGATCCAGGCTCGAACACCGGGGAGCTGTTTTTT. Residues: CDPGSNTGELFF.